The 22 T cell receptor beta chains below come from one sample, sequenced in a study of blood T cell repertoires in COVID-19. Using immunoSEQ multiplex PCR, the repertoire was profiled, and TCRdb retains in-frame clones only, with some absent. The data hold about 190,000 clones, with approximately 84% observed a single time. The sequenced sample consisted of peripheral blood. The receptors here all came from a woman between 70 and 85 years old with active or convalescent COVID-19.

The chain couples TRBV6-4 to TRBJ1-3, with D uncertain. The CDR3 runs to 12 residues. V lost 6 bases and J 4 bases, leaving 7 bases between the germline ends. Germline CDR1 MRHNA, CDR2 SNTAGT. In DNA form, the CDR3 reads TGTGCCAGCAGGGAGGAGGGAAACACCATATATTTT. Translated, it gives CASREEGNTIYF.

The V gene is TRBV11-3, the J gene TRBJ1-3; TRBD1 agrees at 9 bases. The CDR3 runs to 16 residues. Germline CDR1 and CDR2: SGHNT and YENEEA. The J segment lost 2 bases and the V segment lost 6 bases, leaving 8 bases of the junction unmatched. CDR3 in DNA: TGTGCCAGCAGTCGGGGACAGGGAAAGGCTGGAAACACCATATATTTT. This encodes CASSRGQGKAGNTIYF.

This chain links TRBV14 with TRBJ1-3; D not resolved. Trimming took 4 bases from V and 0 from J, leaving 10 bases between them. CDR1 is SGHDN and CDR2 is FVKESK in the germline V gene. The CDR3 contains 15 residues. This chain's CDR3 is CASSPGSRSGNTIYF. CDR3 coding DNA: TGTGCCAGCAGCCCGGGAAGCCGCTCTGGAAACACCATATATTTT.

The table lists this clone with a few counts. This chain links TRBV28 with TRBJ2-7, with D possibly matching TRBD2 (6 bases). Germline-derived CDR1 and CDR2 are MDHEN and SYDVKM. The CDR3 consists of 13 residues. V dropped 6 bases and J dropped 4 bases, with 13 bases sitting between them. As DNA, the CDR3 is TGTGCCAGCAGGGGCGGGGTCGCGTACGAGCAGTACTTC. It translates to CASRGGVAYEQYF.

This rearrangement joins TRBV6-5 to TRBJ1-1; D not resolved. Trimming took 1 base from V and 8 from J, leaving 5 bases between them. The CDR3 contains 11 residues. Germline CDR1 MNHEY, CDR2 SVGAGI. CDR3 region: CASSYYREAFF. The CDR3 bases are TGTGCCAGCAGTTACTATAGAGAAGCTTTCTTT.

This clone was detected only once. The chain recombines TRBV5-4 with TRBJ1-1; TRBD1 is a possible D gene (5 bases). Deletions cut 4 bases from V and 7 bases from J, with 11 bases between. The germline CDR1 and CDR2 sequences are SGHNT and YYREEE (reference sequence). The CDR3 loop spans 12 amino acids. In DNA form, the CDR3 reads TGTGCCAGCAGCAGTAGACAGAATGAAGCTTTCTTT. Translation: CASSSRQNEAFF.

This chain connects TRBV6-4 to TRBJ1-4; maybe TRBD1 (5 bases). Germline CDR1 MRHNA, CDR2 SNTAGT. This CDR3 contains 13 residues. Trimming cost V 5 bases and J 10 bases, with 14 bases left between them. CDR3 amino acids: CASSMMTGGKLFF. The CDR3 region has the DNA TGTGCCAGCAGTATGATGACGGGGGGAAAACTGTTTTTT.

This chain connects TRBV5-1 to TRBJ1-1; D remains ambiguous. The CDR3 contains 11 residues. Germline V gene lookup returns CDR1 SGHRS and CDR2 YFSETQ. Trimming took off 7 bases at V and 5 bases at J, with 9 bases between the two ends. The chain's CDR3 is CASGRGTEAFF. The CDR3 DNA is TGCGCCAGCGGGCGCGGGACTGAAGCTTTCTTT.

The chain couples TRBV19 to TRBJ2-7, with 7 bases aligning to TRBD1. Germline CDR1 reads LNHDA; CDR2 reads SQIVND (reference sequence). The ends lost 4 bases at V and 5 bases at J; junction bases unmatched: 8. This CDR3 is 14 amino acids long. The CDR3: CASSTTGVFNEQYF. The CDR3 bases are TGTGCCAGTAGTACCACAGGGGTCTTCAACGAGCAGTACTTC.

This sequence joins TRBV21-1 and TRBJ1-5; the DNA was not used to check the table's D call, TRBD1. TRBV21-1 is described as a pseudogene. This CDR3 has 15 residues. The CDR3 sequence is CASSLDRYSNQPQHF. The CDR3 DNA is TGTGCCAGCAGTCTGGACAGATATAGCAATCAGCCCCAGCATTTT.

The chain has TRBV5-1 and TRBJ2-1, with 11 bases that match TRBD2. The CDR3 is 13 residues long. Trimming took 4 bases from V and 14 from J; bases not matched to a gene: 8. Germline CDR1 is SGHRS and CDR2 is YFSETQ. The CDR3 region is CASSPGLAEVEFF. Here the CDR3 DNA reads TGCGCCAGCAGCCCGGGACTAGCGGAAGTTGAGTTCTTC.

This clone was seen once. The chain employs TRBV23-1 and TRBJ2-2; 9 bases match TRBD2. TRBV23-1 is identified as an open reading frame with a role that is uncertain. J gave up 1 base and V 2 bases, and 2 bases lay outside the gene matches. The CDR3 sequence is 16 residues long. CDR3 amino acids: CASSQPTSGNTGELFF. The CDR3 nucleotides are TGCGCCAGCAGTCAACCGACTAGCGGGAACACCGGGGAGCTGTTTTTT.

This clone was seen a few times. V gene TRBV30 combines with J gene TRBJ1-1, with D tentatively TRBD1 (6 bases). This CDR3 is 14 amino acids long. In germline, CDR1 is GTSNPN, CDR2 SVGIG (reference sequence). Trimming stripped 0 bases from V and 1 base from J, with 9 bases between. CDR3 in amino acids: CAWSVETGNTEAFF. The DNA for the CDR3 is TGTGCCTGGAGTGTGGAGACAGGGAACACTGAAGCTTTCTTT.

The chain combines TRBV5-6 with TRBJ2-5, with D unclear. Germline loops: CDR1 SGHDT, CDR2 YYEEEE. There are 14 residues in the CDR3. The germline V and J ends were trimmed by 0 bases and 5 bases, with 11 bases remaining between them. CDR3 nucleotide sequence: TGTGCCAGCAGCTTGGGCCCCCCTAGGGAGACCCAGTACTTC. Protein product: CASSLGPPRETQYF.

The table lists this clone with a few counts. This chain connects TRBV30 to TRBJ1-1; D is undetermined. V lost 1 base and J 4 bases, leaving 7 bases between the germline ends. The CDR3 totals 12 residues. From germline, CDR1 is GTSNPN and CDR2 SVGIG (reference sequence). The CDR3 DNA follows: TGTGCCTGGAGTGGGAGGGCCACTGAAGCTTTCTTT. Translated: CAWSGRATEAFF. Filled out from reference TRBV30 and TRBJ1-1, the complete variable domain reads SQTIHQWPATLVQPVGSPLSLECTVEGTSNPNLYWYRQAAGRGLQLLFYSVGIGQISSEVPQNLSASRPQDRQFILSSKKLLLSDSGFYLCAWSGRATEAFFGQGTRLTVV.

This chain's CDR3 is CASSDPGLAKRPGELFF. The DNA for the CDR3 is TGTGCCAGCAGTGACCCCGGACTAGCGAAGCGACCGGGGGAGCTGTTTTTT. V and J are TRBV6-1 and TRBJ2-2; TRBD2 matches at 9 bases. The germline V gene encodes CDR1 MNHNS and CDR2 SASEGT. The V and J ends lost 3 bases and 8 bases, in that order; junction bases with no gene match: 13. This CDR3 has 17 amino acids.

The CDR3 sequence is CASSPTSGSLINEQYF. The CDR3 DNA sequence: TGTGCCAGCAGCCCCACTAGCGGGAGTTTGATTAACGAGCAGTACTTC. This chain uses TRBV9 with TRBJ2-7; 11 bases are a match to TRBD2. Germline V gene lookup returns CDR1 SGDLS and CDR2 YYNGEE. Trimming removed 4 bases from V and 5 bases from J; junction bases left unmatched: 11. This CDR3 contains 16 residues.

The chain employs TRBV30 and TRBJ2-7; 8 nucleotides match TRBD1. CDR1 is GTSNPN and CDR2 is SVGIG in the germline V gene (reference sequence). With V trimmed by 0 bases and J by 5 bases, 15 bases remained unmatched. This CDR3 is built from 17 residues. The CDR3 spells CAWSVLQLGQGFDEQYF. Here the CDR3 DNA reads TGTGCCTGGAGTGTACTTCAGCTAGGACAGGGCTTCGACGAGCAGTACTTC.

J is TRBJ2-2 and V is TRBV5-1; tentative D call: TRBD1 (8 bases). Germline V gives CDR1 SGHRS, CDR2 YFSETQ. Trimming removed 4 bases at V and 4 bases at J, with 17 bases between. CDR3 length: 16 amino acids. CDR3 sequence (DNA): TGCGCCAGCAGCCTGAGACAGGGGAGGGGCACCGGGGAGCTGTTTTTT. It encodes CASSLRQGRGTGELFF.

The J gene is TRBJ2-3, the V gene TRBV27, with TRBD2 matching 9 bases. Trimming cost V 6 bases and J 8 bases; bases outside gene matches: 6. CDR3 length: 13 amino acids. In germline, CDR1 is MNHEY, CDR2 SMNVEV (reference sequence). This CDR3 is CASRIAGDGTQYF. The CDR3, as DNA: TGTGCCAGCAGAATAGCGGGGGACGGTACGCAGTATTTT.

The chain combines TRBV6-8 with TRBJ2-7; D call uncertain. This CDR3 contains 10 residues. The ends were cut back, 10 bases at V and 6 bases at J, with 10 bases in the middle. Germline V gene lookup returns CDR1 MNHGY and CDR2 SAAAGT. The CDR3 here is CATPVGEQYF. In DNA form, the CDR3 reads TGTGCCACCCCGGTTGGCGAGCAGTACTTC.

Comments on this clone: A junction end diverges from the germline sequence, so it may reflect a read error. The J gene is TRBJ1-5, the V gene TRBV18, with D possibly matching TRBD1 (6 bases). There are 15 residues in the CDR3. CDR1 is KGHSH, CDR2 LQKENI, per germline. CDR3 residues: CTSSTSAGVNQPQHF. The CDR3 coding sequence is TGTACCAGCTCGACTTCAGCAGGGGTCAATCAGCCCCAGCATTTT.